Listed here is a single T cell receptor beta chain. What it binds is not known. RNA, at about 0.45 to 1 ug, was reverse transcribed with random hexamers. Amplification of TCR beta CDR3 across 54 Vbeta and 13 Jbeta was performed with immunoSEQ multiplex PCR. TCRdb re-analysed the immunoSEQ multiplex PCR reads in MiXCR, keeping a single row per CDR3 protein. The profile shows 100,000 to 150,000 distinct CDR3 sequences, approximately 96% of them singletons. These data are taken from a study of CD8 T cells in Susac syndrome. Study overall: Among sequenced Susac syndrome patients, six had active disease and roughly eight were in remission. Study-wide results and caveats: An acknowledgment was made by the study that its TCR sequencing and HLA analysis involved relatively few individuals. Total CD8+ repertoires held about 15 Susac-specific public clones, while CD8+ TEMRA repertoires held about five.

The V gene lost 3 bases and the J gene lost 4 bases, with 16 bases spanning the gap. This CDR3 spans 15 amino acids. Germline CDR1 and CDR2: MNHEY and SVGAGI. The sequence was collected from a human donor with Susac syndrome. The source material was CD8+ T cells from PBMCs. The V gene is TRBV6-5, the J gene TRBJ2-7; possibly TRBD1 for D (6 bases). The CDR3 sequence is CASSYGVGQFYEQYF. CDR3 sequence (DNA): TGTGCCAGCAGTTATGGGGTAGGACAGTTTTACGAGCAGTACTTC.